These T cell receptor beta chains were read from a single sample in a study of cytomegalovirus exposure and HLA in healthy donors. The repertoire was sequenced with immunoSEQ multiplex PCR; TCRdb's copy has only in-frame clones and lacks some. The sample yields 170,000 or so clones, approximately 84% seen once. The material sequenced was PBMCs. All receptors come from a male donor in good health and CMV-seropositive. Each CDR3 is given with its conserved first and last residue. Each record gives: V gene, J gene, clone size, D gene, CDR3 protein, CDR3 DNA. A D gene is named only where the DNA matches it firmly. Clone sizes are given selectively: once, few, many, or a class where the clone is expanded.

>TRBV28|TRBJ2-7|NA|NA
CASSLDGGREQYF
TGTGCCAGCAGTTTGGACGGGGGTAGGGAGCAGTACTTC
>TRBV6-1|TRBJ2-1|few|NA
CASSEREQFF
TGTGCCAGCAGTGAGAGAGAGCAGTTCTTC
>TRBV25-1|TRBJ2-7|NA|TRBD1
CASSASGTGAGEQYF
TGTGCCAGCAGTGCGTCCGGGACAGGGGCGGGGGAGCAGTACTTC
>TRBV7-3|TRBJ2-1|NA|TRBD2
CASSSPSSGGYNEQFF
TGTGCCAGCAGCTCTCCTTCTAGCGGGGGCTACAATGAGCAGTTCTTC
>TRBV7-9|TRBJ2-1|once|NA
CASSITISDEQFF
TGTGCCAGCAGTATCACTATTTCCGATGAGCAGTTCTTC
>TRBV2|TRBJ2-3|NA|NA
CASSPNRGPQRERTDTQYF
TGTGCCAGCAGTCCCAACAGGGGTCCACAGCGGGAGAGGACAGATACGCAGTATTTT
>TRBV15|TRBJ2-1|NA|TRBD2
CATSRSTGTSAHNEQFF
TGTGCCACCAGCAGGTCAACCGGGACTAGCGCCCACAATGAGCAGTTCTTC
>TRBV5-6|TRBJ2-1|NA|TRBD2
CASSLIAGGNNEQFF
TGTGCCAGCAGCTTAATAGCGGGAGGTAACAATGAGCAGTTCTTC
>TRBV4-1|TRBJ1-2|NA|NA
CASSQDFGSFHYGYTF
TGCGCCAGCAGTCAAGATTTCGGTTCCTTCCACTATGGCTACACCTTC
>TRBV27|TRBJ2-5|NA|NA
CASNPAGQETQYF
TGTGCCAGCAATCCGGCAGGCCAAGAGACCCAGTACTTC
>TRBV28|TRBJ1-2|NA|NA
CASSLSSGRERWYTF
TGTGCCAGCAGTTTATCATCGGGCAGGGAAAGATGGTACACCTTC
>TRBV28|TRBJ2-7|NA|NA
CASASDRSYEQYF
TGTGCCAGCGCGTCGGACAGATCCTACGAGCAGTACTTC
>TRBV5-1|TRBJ2-2|NA|TRBD1
CASSLETGRGTGELFF
TGCGCCAGCAGCTTGGAGACAGGGCGAGGCACCGGGGAGCTGTTTTTT
>TRBV9|TRBJ2-3|NA|NA
CASSQPGGVADTQYF
TGTGCCAGCAGCCAACCCGGGGGAGTGGCAGATACGCAGTATTTT
>TRBV2|TRBJ2-3|NA|NA
CASGRGEDTQYF
TGTGCCAGCGGCCGCGGAGAAGATACGCAGTATTTT
>TRBV9|TRBJ2-5|NA|TRBD1
CASSVVTGGEQYF
TGTGCCAGCAGCGTAGTTACAGGGGGAGAGCAGTACTTC
>TRBV6-5|TRBJ1-1|NA|NA
CASRWAGMTGEAFF
TGTGCCAGCAGGTGGGCAGGGATGACTGGTGAAGCTTTCTTT
>TRBV12-5|TRBJ1-5|NA|TRBD1
CASVGQGDQPQHF
TGTGCTAGTGTGGGACAGGGGGATCAGCCCCAGCATTTT
>TRBV30|TRBJ2-7|NA|NA
CAWSVGSGLYEQYF
TGTGCCTGGAGTGTTGGTAGCGGCCTCTACGAGCAGTACTTC
>TRBV4-2|TRBJ2-7|NA|TRBD2
CASSPGIAGGIDEQYF
TGTGCCAGCAGCCCAGGGATAGCGGGAGGCATCGACGAGCAGTACTTC
>TRBV19|TRBJ1-5|NA|NA
CAAGVGNQPQHF
TGTGCCGCGGGGGTTGGCAATCAGCCCCAGCATTTT
>TRBV7-9|TRBJ1-4|NA|NA
CSSSLRGGEKLFF
TGTTCCAGCAGCTTAAGAGGGGGTGAAAAACTGTTTTTT
>TRBV11-2|TRBJ2-3|NA|NA
CASSLVSGLSTDTQYF
TGTGCCAGCAGCTTAGTTAGCGGACTTAGCACAGATACGCAGTATTTT
>TRBV7-9|TRBJ2-3|NA|TRBD1
CASSISGGDTQYF
TGTGCCAGCAGCATCTCAGGGGGAGATACGCAGTATTTT
>TRBV6-4|TRBJ2-1|NA|TRBD2
CASSALAGVSYNEQFF
TGTGCCAGCAGCGCTTTAGCGGGAGTTTCCTACAATGAGCAGTTCTTC
>TRBV4-1|TRBJ1-1|NA|TRBD1
CASSQRQGRDTEAFF
TGCGCCAGCAGCCAGAGACAGGGGAGGGACACTGAAGCTTTCTTT
>TRBV28|TRBJ2-7|NA|NA
CASSSTRIYEQYF
TGTGCCAGCAGTTCGACACGGATATACGAGCAGTACTTC
>TRBV10-3|TRBJ1-2|NA|TRBD1
CAITSGQGRYGYTF
TGTGCCATCACCTCGGGACAGGGAAGATATGGCTACACCTTC
>TRBV29-1|TRBJ2-7|NA|TRBD2
CSVITSGSSYEQYF
TGCAGCGTGATAACTAGCGGGAGCTCCTACGAGCAGTACTTC
>TRBV4-3|TRBJ2-1|once|TRBD2
CASSQPSGSSYNEQFF
TGCGCCAGCAGCCAGCCTAGCGGGAGCTCCTACAATGAGCAGTTCTTC
>TRBV7-6|TRBJ2-6|NA|NA
CASSLGQANVLTF
TGTGCCAGCAGCCTAGGACAGGCCAACGTCCTGACTTTC
>TRBV19|TRBJ2-5|once|NA
CASSIGTFYTETQYF
TGTGCCAGTAGTATAGGCACATTTTATACGGAGACCCAGTACTTC
>TRBV9|TRBJ2-3|NA|TRBD2
CASTDPLAGGDDTQYF
TGTGCCAGCACGGACCCTCTAGCGGGAGGGGACGATACGCAGTATTTT
>TRBV5-8|TRBJ1-1|NA|NA
CASSLQANTEAFF
TGTGCCAGCAGCTTACAGGCGAACACTGAAGCTTTCTTT
>TRBV19|TRBJ1-1|NA|NA
CASSIRGAAEAFF
TGTGCCAGTAGTATTCGGGGGGCTGCTGAAGCTTTCTTT
>TRBV19|TRBJ2-5|NA|NA
CASTPPTGEQETQYF
TGTGCCAGTACCCCACCGACAGGCGAACAAGAGACCCAGTACTTC
>TRBV5-6|TRBJ1-4|NA|NA
CASRPPTGTNEKLFF
TGTGCCAGCCGGCCTCCAACCGGGACTAATGAAAAACTGTTTTTT
>TRBV5-1|TRBJ1-2|few|TRBD1
CASKRGRGDYGYTF
TGCGCCAGCAAGAGGGGGCGCGGCGACTATGGCTACACCTTC
>TRBV29-1|TRBJ2-7|NA|TRBD2
CSVRGEAGGAMQYF
TGCAGCGTTCGGGGGGAAGCGGGAGGAGCGATGCAGTACTTC
>TRBV4-3|TRBJ1-2|NA|TRBD1
CASSQGDRSNYGYTF
TGCGCCAGCAGCCAGGGGGACAGGAGCAACTATGGCTACACCTTC
>TRBV18|TRBJ2-2|NA|TRBD2
CASSPLTSGRATGELFF
TGTGCCAGCTCACCATTGACTAGCGGGAGGGCCACCGGGGAGCTGTTTTTT
>TRBV7-3|TRBJ2-3|NA|TRBD2
CASSLGSGRVDTQYF
TGTGCCAGCAGCTTAGGTAGCGGGAGAGTAGATACGCAGTATTTT
>TRBV29-1|TRBJ2-2|NA|TRBD1
CSVANPTGANTGELFF
TGCAGCGTTGCCAACCCAACAGGGGCGAACACCGGGGAGCTGTTTTTT
>TRBV10-1|TRBJ1-2|NA|TRBD1
CASSECIRDRGPTNYGYTF
TGCGCCAGCAGTGAGTGTATACGGGACAGGGGGCCCACTAACTATGGCTACACCTTC
>TRBV6-5|TRBJ1-5|NA|NA
CASSVIWGAGQPQHF
TGTGCCAGCAGTGTGATTTGGGGCGCAGGGCAGCCCCAGCATTTT
>TRBV5-4|TRBJ2-3|few|NA
CASSLGQGWTDTQYF
TGTGCCAGCAGCTTGGGGCAGGGGTGGACAGATACGCAGTATTTT
>TRBV5-6|TRBJ1-4|NA|NA
CASSPLAATNEKLFF
TGTGCCAGCAGCCCCTTGGCGGCAACTAATGAAAAACTGTTTTTT
>TRBV30|TRBJ2-7|NA|TRBD2
CAWSDVGLALSYEQYF
TGTGCCTGGAGTGACGTGGGACTAGCGCTTTCCTACGAGCAGTACTTC
>TRBV5-1|TRBJ2-2|once|NA
CATRAGIGGKTGELFF
TGCGCCACCAGAGCAGGGATAGGCGGGAAGACCGGGGAGCTGTTTTTT
>TRBV7-9|TRBJ2-1|NA|TRBD2
CASSSGTSGFNEQFF
TGTGCCAGCAGTTCCGGGACTAGTGGCTTTAATGAGCAGTTCTTC